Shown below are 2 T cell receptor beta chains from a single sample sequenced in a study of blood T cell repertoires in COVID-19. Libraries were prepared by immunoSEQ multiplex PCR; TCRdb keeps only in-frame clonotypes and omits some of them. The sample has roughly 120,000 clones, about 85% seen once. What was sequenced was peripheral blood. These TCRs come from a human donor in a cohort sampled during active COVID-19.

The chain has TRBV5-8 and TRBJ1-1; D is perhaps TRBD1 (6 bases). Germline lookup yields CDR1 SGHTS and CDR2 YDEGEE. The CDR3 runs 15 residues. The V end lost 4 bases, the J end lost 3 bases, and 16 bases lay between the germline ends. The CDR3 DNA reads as TGTGCCAGCAGCCCGTGGGACACCTACTACACTGAAGCTTTCTTT. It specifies CASSPWDTYYTEAFF.

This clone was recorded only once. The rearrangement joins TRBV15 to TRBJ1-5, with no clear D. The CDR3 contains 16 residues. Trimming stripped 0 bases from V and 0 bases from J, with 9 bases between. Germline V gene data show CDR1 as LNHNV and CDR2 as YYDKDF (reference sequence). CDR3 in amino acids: CATSRDRRYSNQPQHF. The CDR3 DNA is TGTGCCACCAGCAGAGATCGCAGATATAGCAATCAGCCCCAGCATTTT.